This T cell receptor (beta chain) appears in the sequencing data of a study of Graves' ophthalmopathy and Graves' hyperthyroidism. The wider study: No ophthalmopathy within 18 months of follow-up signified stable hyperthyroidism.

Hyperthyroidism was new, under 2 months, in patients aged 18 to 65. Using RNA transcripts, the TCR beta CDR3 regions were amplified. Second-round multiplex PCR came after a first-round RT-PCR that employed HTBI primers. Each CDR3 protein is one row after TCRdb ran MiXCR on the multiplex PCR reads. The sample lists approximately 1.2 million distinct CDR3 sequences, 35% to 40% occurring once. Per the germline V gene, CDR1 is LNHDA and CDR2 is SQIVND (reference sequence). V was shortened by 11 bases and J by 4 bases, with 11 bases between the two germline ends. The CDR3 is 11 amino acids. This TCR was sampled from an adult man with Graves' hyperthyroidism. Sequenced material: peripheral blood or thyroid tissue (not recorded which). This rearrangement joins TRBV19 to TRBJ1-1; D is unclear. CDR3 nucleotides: TGTGCCTGGAGTGTAGCCACTGAAGCTTTCTTT. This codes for CAWSVATEAFF.